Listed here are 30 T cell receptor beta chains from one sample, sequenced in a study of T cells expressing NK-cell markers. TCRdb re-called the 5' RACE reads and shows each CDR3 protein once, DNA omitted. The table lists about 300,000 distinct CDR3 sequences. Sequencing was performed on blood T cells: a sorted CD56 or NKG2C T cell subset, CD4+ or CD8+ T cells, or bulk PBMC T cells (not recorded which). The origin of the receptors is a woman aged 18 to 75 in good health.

The CDR3 is CASSQDWDEQFF. The chain couples TRBV4-3 to TRBJ2-1. From germline, CDR1 is LGHNA and CDR2 YSLEER. The CDR3 runs to 12 residues.

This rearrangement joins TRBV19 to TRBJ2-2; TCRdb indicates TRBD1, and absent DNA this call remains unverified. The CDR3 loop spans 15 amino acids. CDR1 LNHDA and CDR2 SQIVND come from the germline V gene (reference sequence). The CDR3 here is CASRGLGQSTGELFF.

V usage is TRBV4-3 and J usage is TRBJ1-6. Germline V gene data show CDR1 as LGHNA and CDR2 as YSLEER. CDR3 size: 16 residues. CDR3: CASSQDLAVYNSPLHF.

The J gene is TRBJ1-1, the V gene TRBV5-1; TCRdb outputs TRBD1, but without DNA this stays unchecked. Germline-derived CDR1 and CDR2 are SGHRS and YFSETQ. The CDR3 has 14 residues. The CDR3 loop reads CASRLQGASTEAFF.

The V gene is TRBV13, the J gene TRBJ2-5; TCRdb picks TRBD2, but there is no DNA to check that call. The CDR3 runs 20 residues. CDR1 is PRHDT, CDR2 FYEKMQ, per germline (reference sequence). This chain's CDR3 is CASSYWTSGTISRKKATQYF.

CDR3 residues: CASSYPPGNEQFF. V is TRBV6-5 and J is TRBJ2-1; as DNA is missing, the TRBD1 call by TCRdb cannot be tested. Germline assignment: CDR1 MNHEY and CDR2 SVGAGI. The CDR3 totals 13 residues.

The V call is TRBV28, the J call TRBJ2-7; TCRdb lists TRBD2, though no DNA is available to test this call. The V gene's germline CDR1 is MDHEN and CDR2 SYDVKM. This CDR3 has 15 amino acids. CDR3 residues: CASSSSAGYSYEQYF.

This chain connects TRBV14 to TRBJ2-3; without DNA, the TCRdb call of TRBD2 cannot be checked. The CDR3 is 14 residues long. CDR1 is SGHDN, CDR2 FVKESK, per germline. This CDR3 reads CASSPTSAGNTQYF.

The CDR3 protein is CASSVDRGSSYEQYF. V usage is TRBV7-2 and J usage is TRBJ2-7; the D call from TCRdb, TRBD1, cannot be confirmed without DNA. This CDR3 contains 15 residues. In germline, CDR1 is SGHTA, CDR2 FQGNSA.

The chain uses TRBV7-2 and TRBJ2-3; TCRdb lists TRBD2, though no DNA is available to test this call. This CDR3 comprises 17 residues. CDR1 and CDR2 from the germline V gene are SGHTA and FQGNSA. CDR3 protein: CASSSPRTSGTGDTQYF.

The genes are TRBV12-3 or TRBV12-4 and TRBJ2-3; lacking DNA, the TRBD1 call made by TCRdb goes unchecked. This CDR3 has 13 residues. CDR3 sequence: CASMGEFADTQYF.

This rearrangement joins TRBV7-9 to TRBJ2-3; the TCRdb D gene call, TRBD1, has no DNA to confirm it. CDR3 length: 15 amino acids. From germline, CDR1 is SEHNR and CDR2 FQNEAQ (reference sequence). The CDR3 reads CASSLTGQATDTQYF. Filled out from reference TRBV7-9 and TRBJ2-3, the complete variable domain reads DTGVSQNPRHKITKRGQNVTFRCDPISEHNRLYWYRQTLGQGPEFLTYFQNEAQLEKSRLLSDRFSAERPKGSFSTLEIQRTEQGDSAMYLCASSLTGQATDTQYFGPGTRLTVL.

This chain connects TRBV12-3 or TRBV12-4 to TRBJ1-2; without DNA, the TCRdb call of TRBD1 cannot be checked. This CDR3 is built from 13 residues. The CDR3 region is CASSRGRFYGYTF.

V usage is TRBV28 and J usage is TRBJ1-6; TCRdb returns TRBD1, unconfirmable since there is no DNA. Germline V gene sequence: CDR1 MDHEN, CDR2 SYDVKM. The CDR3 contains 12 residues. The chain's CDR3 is CASRGQESPLHF.

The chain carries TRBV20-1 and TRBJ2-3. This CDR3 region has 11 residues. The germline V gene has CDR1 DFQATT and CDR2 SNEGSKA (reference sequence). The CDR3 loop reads CSASVGDTQYF.

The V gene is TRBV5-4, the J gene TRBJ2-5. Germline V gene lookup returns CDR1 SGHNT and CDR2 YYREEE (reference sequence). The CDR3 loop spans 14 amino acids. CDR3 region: CASSLVQSEETQYF.

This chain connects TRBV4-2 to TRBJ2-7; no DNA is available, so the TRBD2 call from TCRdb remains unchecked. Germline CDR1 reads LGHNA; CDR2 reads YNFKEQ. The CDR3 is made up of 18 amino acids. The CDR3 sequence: CASSQGPRSGKDSYEQYF.

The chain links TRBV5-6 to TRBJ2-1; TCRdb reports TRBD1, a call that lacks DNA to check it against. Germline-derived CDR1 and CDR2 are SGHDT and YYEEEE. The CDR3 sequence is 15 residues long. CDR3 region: CASSLFYRGRNEQFF.

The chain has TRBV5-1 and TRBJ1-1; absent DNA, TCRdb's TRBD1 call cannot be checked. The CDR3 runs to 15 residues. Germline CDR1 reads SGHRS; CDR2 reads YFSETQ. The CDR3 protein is CASSLGGTGNTEAFF. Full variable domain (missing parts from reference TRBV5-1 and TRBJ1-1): KAGVTQTPRYLIKTRGQQVTLSCSPISGHRSVSWYQQTPGQGLQFLFEYFSETQRNKGNFPGRFSGRQFSNSRSEMNVSTLELGDSALYLCASSLGGTGNTEAFFGQGTRLTVV.

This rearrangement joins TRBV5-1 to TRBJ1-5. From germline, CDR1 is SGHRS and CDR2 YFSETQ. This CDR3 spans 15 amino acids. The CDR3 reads CASSLEAGRSQPQHF.

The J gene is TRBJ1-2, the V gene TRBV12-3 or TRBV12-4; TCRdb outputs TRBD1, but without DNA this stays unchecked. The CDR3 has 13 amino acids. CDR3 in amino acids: CASSFDRGYGYTF.

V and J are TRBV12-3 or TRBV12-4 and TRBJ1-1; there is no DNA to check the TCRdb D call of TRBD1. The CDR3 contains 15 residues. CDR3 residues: CASSPESYRDFRAFF.

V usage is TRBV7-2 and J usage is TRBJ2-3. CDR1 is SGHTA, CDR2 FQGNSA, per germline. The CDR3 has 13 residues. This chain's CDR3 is CASSSLIADTQYF.

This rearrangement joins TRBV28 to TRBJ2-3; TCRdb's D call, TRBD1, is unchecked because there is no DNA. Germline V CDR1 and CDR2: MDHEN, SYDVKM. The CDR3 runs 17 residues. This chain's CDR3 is CASSFPRQGAPRDTQYF.

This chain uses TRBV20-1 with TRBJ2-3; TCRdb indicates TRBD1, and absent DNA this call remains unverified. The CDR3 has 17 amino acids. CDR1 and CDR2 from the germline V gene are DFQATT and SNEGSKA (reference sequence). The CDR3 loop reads CSAREGTGYWGTDTQYF.

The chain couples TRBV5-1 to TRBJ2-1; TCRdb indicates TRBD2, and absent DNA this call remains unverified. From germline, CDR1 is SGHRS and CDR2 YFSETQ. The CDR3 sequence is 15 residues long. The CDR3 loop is CASSFGTSGSNEQFF.

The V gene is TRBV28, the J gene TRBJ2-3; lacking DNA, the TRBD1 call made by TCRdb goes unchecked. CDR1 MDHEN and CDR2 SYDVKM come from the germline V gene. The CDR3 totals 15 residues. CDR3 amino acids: CASSLTGRPADTQYF.

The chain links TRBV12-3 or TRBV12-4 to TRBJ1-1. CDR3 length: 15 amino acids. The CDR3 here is CASSLLLGGWAEAFF.

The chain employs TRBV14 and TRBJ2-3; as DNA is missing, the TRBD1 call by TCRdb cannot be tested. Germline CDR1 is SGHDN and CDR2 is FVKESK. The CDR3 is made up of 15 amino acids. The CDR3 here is CASSQRSDITDTQYF.

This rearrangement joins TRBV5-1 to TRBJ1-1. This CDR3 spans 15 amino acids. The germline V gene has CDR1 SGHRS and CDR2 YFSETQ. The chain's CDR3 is CASSLTTGPYTEAFF. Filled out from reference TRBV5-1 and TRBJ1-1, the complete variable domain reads KAGVTQTPRYLIKTRGQQVTLSCSPISGHRSVSWYQQTPGQGLQFLFEYFSETQRNKGNFPGRFSGRQFSNSRSEMNVSTLELGDSALYLCASSLTTGPYTEAFFGQGTRLTVV.